The rows below give T cell receptor beta chains drawn from one sample of a study of CD8+ T cells in alopecia areata. Clones were read by immunoSEQ multiplex PCR, and TCRdb kept only the in-frame ones, dropping some. Of approximately 210,000 clones in the sample, more than 50% were seen once. Sequenced material: CD4+ T cells sorted from blood, taken at week 24, from a patient treated with tofacitinib. These receptors came from a human donor with alopecia areata. CDR3s leave out the opening cysteine and the closing phenylalanine or tryptophan.

j_call: TRBJ1-4; v_call: TRBV30; cdr3_aa: AWSGGDTNEKLF
j_call: TRBJ1-6; v_call: TRBV7-8; cdr3_aa: ASSLFDGELLH
j_call: TRBJ2-7; v_call: TRBV10-3; cdr3_aa: AIMASGDSYEQY
j_call: TRBJ1-2; v_call: TRBV25-1; cdr3_aa: ASSEWERGYT
j_call: TRBJ2-2; v_call: TRBV14; cdr3_aa: AIRRQGTNTGELF
j_call: TRBJ1-1; v_call: TRBV19; cdr3_aa: ASSGQGNTEAF
j_call: TRBJ2-6; v_call: TRBV30; cdr3_aa: AWRSPPGANVLT
j_call: TRBJ1-5; v_call: TRBV29-1; cdr3_aa: SLNQPQH
j_call: TRBJ2-3; v_call: TRBV5-6; cdr3_aa: ASSLWVDTDTQY
j_call: TRBJ1-1; v_call: TRBV5-1; cdr3_aa: ASSGRGFSGINLSNTEAF
j_call: TRBJ2-7; v_call: TRBV27; cdr3_aa: ASSLVGRSYEQY
j_call: TRBJ1-2; v_call: TRBV29-1; cdr3_aa: SVVRQYGYT
j_call: TRBJ2-2; v_call: TRBV29-1; cdr3_aa: SASPTTGELF
j_call: TRBJ1-4; v_call: TRBV30; cdr3_aa: AWSGRPATATNEKLF
j_call: TRBJ2-7; v_call: TRBV5-1; cdr3_aa: ASSLAGGVPYEQY
j_call: TRBJ1-2; v_call: TRBV20-1; cdr3_aa: SAEGVDGYT
j_call: TRBJ1-2; v_call: TRBV30; cdr3_aa: ASLGGVYGYT
j_call: TRBJ2-7; v_call: TRBV7-6; cdr3_aa: ASSIDSPDSYEQY
j_call: TRBJ2-3; v_call: TRBV5-1; cdr3_aa: ASSSLSFVGTDTQY
j_call: TRBJ1-1; v_call: TRBV4-3; cdr3_aa: ASSQDLGQNTEAF
j_call: TRBJ2-2; v_call: TRBV2; cdr3_aa: ASSERGAVTGELF
j_call: TRBJ1-5; v_call: TRBV9; cdr3_aa: ASSEVGGPQH
j_call: TRBJ1-4; v_call: TRBV7-9; cdr3_aa: ASSLRGGIWRATNEKLF
j_call: TRBJ1-2; v_call: TRBV30; cdr3_aa: AWSVGVGYGYT
j_call: TRBJ2-5; v_call: TRBV29-1; cdr3_aa: SALGLLQETQY
j_call: TRBJ2-7; v_call: TRBV5-1; cdr3_aa: ASSLSQTSVEQY
j_call: TRBJ2-1; v_call: TRBV10-3; cdr3_aa: AIRPDRDNEQF
j_call: TRBJ2-1; v_call: TRBV29-1; cdr3_aa: SVARGQGWNEQF
j_call: TRBJ1-5; v_call: TRBV19; cdr3_aa: ASTLLQGGNQPQH
j_call: TRBJ1-1; v_call: TRBV11-2; cdr3_aa: ASSFRVDTEAF
j_call: TRBJ2-2; v_call: TRBV7-2; cdr3_aa: ASSRDQNTGELF
j_call: TRBJ2-3; v_call: TRBV7-8; cdr3_aa: ASSSLFSGGTDTQY
j_call: TRBJ1-1; v_call: TRBV29-1; cdr3_aa: SATRQLNTEAF
j_call: TRBJ1-2; v_call: TRBV4-3; cdr3_aa: ASSQETFQGYT
j_call: TRBJ1-2; v_call: TRBV4-2; cdr3_aa: ASSQDGWQGVGYT
j_call: TRBJ2-7; v_call: TRBV30; cdr3_aa: AWSRSAGSSYEQY
j_call: NA; v_call: TRBV18; cdr3_aa: ASSPKSPGDYEQY
j_call: TRBJ2-3; v_call: TRBV7-3; cdr3_aa: ASSPKAMGGTQY
j_call: TRBJ1-5; v_call: TRBV19; cdr3_aa: ASSITSPGNDQPQH
j_call: TRBJ2-7; v_call: TRBV29-1; cdr3_aa: SVGGGQGGGEQY
j_call: TRBJ2-1; v_call: TRBV5-6; cdr3_aa: ASSRTGRNEQF
j_call: TRBJ1-1; v_call: TRBV29-1; cdr3_aa: SGTGTGALNTEAF